What follows are 25 T cell receptor beta chains derived from one specimen sequenced in a study of T cell responses to AZD1222 COVID-19 vaccine. Some clones are missing from TCRdb's copy, which holds only in-frame ones; the method was immunoSEQ multiplex PCR. Here the sample spans roughly 150,000 clones, roughly 91% being singletons. Sequenced material: peripheral blood, taken on day 0 of AZD1222 vaccination. These receptors all stem from an adult in good health.

V usage is TRBV5-1 and J usage is TRBJ2-1; either TRBD1 or TRBD2 may supply D (6 bases each). The V and J ends lost 4 bases and 4 bases respectively, with 18 bases between them. The germline V gene has CDR1 SGHRS and CDR2 YFSETQ. CDR3 size: 16 residues. This CDR3 is CASSPASGAIYNEQFF. Written as DNA, the CDR3 is TGCGCCAGCAGCCCCGCATCGGGGGCGATATACAATGAGCAGTTCTTC.

The gene calls are TRBV3-1 (or the pseudogene TRBV3-2) and TRBJ1-6; D not resolved. Germline CDR1 reads LGHDT; CDR2 reads YNNKEL (reference sequence). CDR3 length: 12 residues. The V end lost 1 base, the J end lost 11 bases, and 6 bases lay between the germline ends. The CDR3, as DNA: TGTGCCAGCAGCCAAGCTGGCCCACCCCTCCACTTT. Translated: CASSQAGPPLHF.

This clone turned up a few times. V usage is TRBV12-3 or TRBV12-4 and J usage is TRBJ1-2; the D is unclear. Trimming left V 6 bases short and J 3 bases short, with 11 bases between. The CDR3 extends over 13 amino acids. The CDR3 here is CASSPGQHYGYTF. In DNA, the CDR3 is TGTGCCAGCAGCCCTGGCCAGCACTATGGCTACACCTTC.

In DNA form, the CDR3 reads TGTGCCAGCAGCTTATTAATTGAGGGGCATGGCTACACCTTC. The encoded protein is CASSLLIEGHGYTF. The V and J genes are TRBV7-8 and TRBJ1-2, with D tentatively TRBD1 (5 bases). The CDR3 spans 14 residues. Trimming stripped 2 bases from V and 6 bases from J, with 13 bases between. Germline CDR1 is SGHVS and CDR2 is FQNEAQ.

The V call is TRBV19, the J call TRBJ2-2, with 14 bases that match TRBD2. After removal of 6 bases from V and 6 bases from J, the junction contained 3 bases not matched to a gene. Germline V CDR1 and CDR2: LNHDA, SQIVND (reference sequence). The CDR3 is made up of 15 amino acids. In DNA form, the CDR3 reads TGTGCCAGTAGGGGACTAGCGGGGGCTCCCGGGGAGCTGTTTTTT. Residues: CASRGLAGAPGELFF.

This sequence joins TRBV30 and TRBJ2-1, with D possibly being TRBD2 (5 bases). Trimming left V 2 bases short and J 10 bases short, with 9 bases between. This CDR3 comprises 11 residues. CDR1 GTSNPN and CDR2 SVGIG come from the germline V gene (reference sequence). The CDR3 sequence is CAWSNLAEQFF. CDR3 nucleotide sequence: TGTGCCTGGAGTAACTTAGCGGAGCAGTTCTTC. The complete variable domain, with remaining parts taken from reference TRBV30 and TRBJ2-1, reads SQTIHQWPATLVQPVGSPLSLECTVEGTSNPNLYWYRQAAGRGLQLLFYSVGIGQISSEVPQNLSASRPQDRQFILSSKKLLLSDSGFYLCAWSNLAEQFFGPGTRLTVL.

V is TRBV19 and J is TRBJ1-3, with D possibly matching TRBD1 (5 bases). V lost 7 bases and J lost 3, with 19 bases in between. Per the germline V gene, CDR1 is LNHDA and CDR2 is SQIVND (reference sequence). The CDR3 runs to 16 residues. Written as DNA, the CDR3 is TGTGCCAGTACCTCCGGGACCCGAGGAAGTGGAAACACCATATATTTT. This translates into CASTSGTRGSGNTIYF.

V gene TRBV19 combines with J gene TRBJ2-5, with D unresolved. The V gene lost 4 bases and the J gene lost 5 bases, with 5 bases spanning the gap. Germline CDR1 LNHDA, CDR2 SQIVND (reference sequence). This CDR3 comprises 11 residues. The CDR3 DNA reads as TGTGCCAGTAGTAACGGGGAGACCCAGTACTTC. Its translation: CASSNGETQYF.

The chain carries TRBV28 and TRBJ1-2, with D possibly TRBD1 on 6 matching bases. CDR3 length: 16 amino acids. Germline CDR1 and CDR2: MDHEN and SYDVKM. The germline V and J ends were trimmed by 6 bases and 4 bases, with 21 bases remaining between them. CDR3 sequence: CASRTRGGLLTYGYTF. CDR3 coding DNA: TGTGCCAGCAGAACCCGGGGGGGGCTATTAACCTATGGCTACACCTTC.

V is TRBV25-1 and J is TRBJ1-5; no reliable D call. V lost 3 bases, J lost 7 bases, and 13 bases lay in between. The CDR3 has 14 amino acids. Germline V gives CDR1 MGHDK, CDR2 SYGVNS. The CDR3 nucleotides are TGTGCCAGCAGTGAGGGTCTGGTGGGGCAGCCCCAGCATTTT. Translated: CASSEGLVGQPQHF.

J is TRBJ1-6 and V is TRBV5-1; D remains unclear. The length of the CDR3 is 17 residues. Germline V gene data show CDR1 as SGHRS and CDR2 as YFSETQ. V was clipped by 0 bases and J by 8 bases, with 18 bases between them. Here the CDR3 DNA reads TGCGCCAGCAGCTTGGGGGAACAGTCCCAGAGGGATTCACCCCTCCACTTT. This sequence encodes CASSLGEQSQRDSPLHF.

This sequence joins TRBV5-1 and TRBJ2-5; tentatively, D is TRBD1 (5 bases). Germline lookup yields CDR1 SGHRS and CDR2 YFSETQ. This CDR3 comprises 15 residues. V was pared by 4 bases and J by 9 bases, with 22 bases between. For the CDR3, the DNA is TGCGCCAGCAGCCCCGGCCAGGGCCTTAGTAGGGCCCAGTACTTC. Translation: CASSPGQGLSRAQYF.

The gene calls are TRBV5-6 and TRBJ2-1; D may be TRBD2 (7 bases). Per germline, CDR1 SGHDT and CDR2 YYEEEE. V was cut by 4 bases and J by 10 bases, with 15 bases left in between. This CDR3 region has 13 residues. The CDR3 is CASSLGLGGEQFF. In nucleotides, the CDR3 is TGTGCCAGCAGCCTCGGACTAGGGGGGGAGCAGTTCTTC.

The V gene is TRBV7-2, the J gene TRBJ2-2; weak D call: TRBD2 (6 bases). CDR3 length: 16 amino acids. Trimming pared 4 bases from V and 6 bases from J, leaving 18 bases between. Germline-derived CDR1 and CDR2 are SGHTA and FQGNSA. CDR3 sequence: CASSSPPGTRPGELFF. CDR3 sequence (DNA): TGTGCCAGCAGCTCCCCCCCCGGGACTCGCCCCGGGGAGCTGTTTTTT.

The rearrangement links TRBV28 to TRBJ1-5; weak D call: TRBD1 (6 bases). This CDR3 has 15 amino acids. Germline V gene lookup returns CDR1 MDHEN and CDR2 SYDVKM. V lost 5 bases to trimming and J lost 3 bases, with 14 bases between them. The CDR3 nucleotides read TGTGCCAGCAGTCCGCAGGGGCTCAACAATCAGCCCCAGCATTTT. This translates into CASSPQGLNNQPQHF.

The V gene is TRBV7-8, the J gene TRBJ2-7; D is possibly TRBD1 or TRBD2 (5 bases each). CDR1 and CDR2 (germline): SGHVS, FQNEAQ. The V end lost 0 bases, the J end lost 2 bases, and 8 bases lay between the germline ends. The CDR3 spans 14 residues. The DNA of the CDR3 is TGTGCCAGCAGCTTAGCGTGGGGACCCTACGAGCAGTACTTC. Protein sequence: CASSLAWGPYEQYF.

This chain joins TRBV6-2 or TRBV6-3 and TRBJ1-1; D remains ambiguous. V was shortened by 3 bases and J by 7 bases, with 12 bases between the two germline ends. CDR3 size: 13 residues. Looked up from germline, CDR1 is MNHEY and CDR2 is SVGEGT. CDR3 DNA sequence: TGTGCCAGCAGTTATCTACAGAATAATGAAGCTTTCTTT. It yields the protein CASSYLQNNEAFF.

The chain links TRBV5-6 to TRBJ2-3; 7 bases map to TRBD2. This CDR3 spans 14 amino acids. After removal of 3 bases from V and 4 bases from J, the junction contained 5 bases not matched to a gene. Germline V gene sequence: CDR1 SGHDT, CDR2 YYEEEE. For the CDR3, the DNA is TGTGCCAGCAGCTGGGGAGGGATTTCAGATACGCAGTATTTT. This codes for CASSWGGISDTQYF.

The chain recombines TRBV29-1 with TRBJ2-6, with 8 bases matching TRBD2. The germline V gene has CDR1 SQVTM and CDR2 ANQGSEA. The CDR3 totals 15 residues. V lost 6 bases and J lost 0; bases outside the gene matches: 4. As DNA, the CDR3 is TGCAGCGTGACGGGGGGGTCCTCTGGGGCCAACGTCCTGACTTTC. Amino acid sequence: CSVTGGSSGANVLTF. Looking up the rest from reference TRBV29-1 and TRBJ2-6 gives the full variable domain: SAVISQKPSRDICQRGTSLTIQCQVDSQVTMMFWYRQQPGQSLTLIATANQGSEATYESGFVIDKFPISRPNLTFSTLTVSNMSPEDSSIYLCSVTGGSSGANVLTFGAGSRLTVL.

The chain combines TRBV28 with TRBJ1-3; D remains unclear. V was trimmed by 6 bases and J by 2 bases, leaving 14 bases between them. The CDR3 totals 15 residues. CDR1 is MDHEN and CDR2 is SYDVKM in the germline V gene. The CDR3 is CASRKRLHTGNTIYF. CDR3 in DNA: TGTGCCAGCAGAAAAAGGCTGCATACTGGAAACACCATATATTTT.

V usage is TRBV7-9 and J usage is TRBJ1-1, with D unclear. Looked up from germline, CDR1 is SEHNR and CDR2 is FQNEAQ (reference sequence). The CDR3 has 12 amino acids. Trimming shortened V by 6 bases and J by 3 bases, and 8 bases separated the two germline ends. CDR3 bases: TGTGCCAGCAGGGGGATCTACACTGAAGCTTTCTTT. Its protein is CASRGIYTEAFF.

The chain is built from TRBV2 and TRBJ2-6, with D perhaps TRBD1 (7 bases). The germline V gene encodes CDR1 SNHLY and CDR2 FYNNEI. This CDR3 is built from 18 residues. V shed 2 bases and J shed 0 bases, with 14 bases lying between them. This chain's CDR3 is CASSERGRGSSGANVLTF. The CDR3 nucleotides read TGTGCCAGCAGTGAAAGGGGGCGGGGAAGCTCTGGGGCCAACGTCCTGACTTTC. Based on the CDR3 plus reference TRBV2 and TRBJ2-6, the full variable domain is EPEVTQTPSHQVTQMGQEVILRCVPISNHLYFYWYRQILGQKVEFLVSFYNNEISEKSEIFDDQFSVERPDGSNFTLKIRSTKLEDSAMYFCASSERGRGSSGANVLTFGAGSRLTVL.

The chain links TRBV3-1 (or the pseudogene TRBV3-2) to TRBJ2-3; 8 bases agree with TRBD1. Trimming cost V 0 bases and J 5 bases; bases outside gene matches: 16. The CDR3 consists of 19 residues. Germline V gene data show CDR1 as LGHDT and CDR2 as YNNKEL (reference sequence). The CDR3, as DNA: TGTGCCAGCAGCCAAGACCCCTGGGACAGGAGCTCCCCTGGAGATACGCAGTATTTT. Its translation is CASSQDPWDRSSPGDTQYF.

The rearrangement joins TRBV7-2 to TRBJ1-6; D might be TRBD1 (6 bases). The CDR3 is made up of 14 amino acids. The V and J ends lost 5 bases and 10 bases respectively, with 15 bases between them. The V gene's germline CDR1 is SGHTA and CDR2 FQGNSA. The CDR3 DNA sequence: TGTGCCAGCAGCCAACAACAGGGAATGTCACCCCTCCACTTT. Translation gives CASSQQQGMSPLHF.

The chain has TRBV28 and TRBJ1-2, with TRBD1 as a possible D gene (5 bases). Germline assignment: CDR1 MDHEN and CDR2 SYDVKM. The V gene lost 3 bases and the J gene lost 7 bases, with 9 bases spanning the gap. The CDR3 consists of 12 residues. CDR3 residues: CASSFGTAGYTF. The CDR3, as DNA: TGTGCCAGCAGTTTCGGGACGGCTGGCTACACCTTC.